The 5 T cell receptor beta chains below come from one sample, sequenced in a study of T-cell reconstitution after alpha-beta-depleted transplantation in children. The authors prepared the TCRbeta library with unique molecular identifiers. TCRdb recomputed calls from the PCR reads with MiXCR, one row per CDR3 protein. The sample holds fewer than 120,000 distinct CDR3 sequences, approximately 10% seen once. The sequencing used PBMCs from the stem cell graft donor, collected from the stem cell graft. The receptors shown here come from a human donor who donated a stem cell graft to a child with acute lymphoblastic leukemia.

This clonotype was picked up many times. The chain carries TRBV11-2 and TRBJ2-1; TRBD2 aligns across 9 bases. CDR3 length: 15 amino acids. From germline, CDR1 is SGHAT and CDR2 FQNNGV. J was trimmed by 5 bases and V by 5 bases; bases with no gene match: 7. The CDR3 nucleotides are TGTGCCAGCAGCGGAGGACTAGCGCCAAACAATGAGCAGTTCTTC. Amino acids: CASSGGLAPNNEQFF.

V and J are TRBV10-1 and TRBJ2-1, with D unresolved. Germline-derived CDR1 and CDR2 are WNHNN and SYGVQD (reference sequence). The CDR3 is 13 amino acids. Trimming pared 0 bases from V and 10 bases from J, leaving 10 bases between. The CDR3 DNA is TGCGCCAGCAGTGAGTCCCCGCCCGCCGAGCAGTTCTTC. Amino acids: CASSESPPAEQFF.

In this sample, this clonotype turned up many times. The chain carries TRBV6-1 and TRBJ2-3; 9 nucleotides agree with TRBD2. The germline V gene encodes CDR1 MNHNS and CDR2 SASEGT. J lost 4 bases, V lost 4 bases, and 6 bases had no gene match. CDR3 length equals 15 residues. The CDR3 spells CASSGSGRSSDTQYF. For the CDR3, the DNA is TGTGCCAGCAGTGGTAGCGGGAGAAGCTCAGATACGCAGTATTTT.

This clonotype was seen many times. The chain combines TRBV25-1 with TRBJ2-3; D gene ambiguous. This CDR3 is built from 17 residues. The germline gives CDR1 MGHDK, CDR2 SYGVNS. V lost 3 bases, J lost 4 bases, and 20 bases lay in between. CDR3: CASSDDLSPLIADTQYF. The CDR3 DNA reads TGTGCCAGCAGTGACGACCTTAGCCCCCTTATCGCAGATACGCAGTATTTT. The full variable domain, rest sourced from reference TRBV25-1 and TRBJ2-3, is EADIYQTPRYLVIGTGKKITLECSQTMGHDKMYWYQQDPGMELHLIHYSYGVNSTEKGDLSSESTVSRIRTEHFPLTLESARPSHTSQYLCASSDDLSPLIADTQYFGPGTRLTVL.

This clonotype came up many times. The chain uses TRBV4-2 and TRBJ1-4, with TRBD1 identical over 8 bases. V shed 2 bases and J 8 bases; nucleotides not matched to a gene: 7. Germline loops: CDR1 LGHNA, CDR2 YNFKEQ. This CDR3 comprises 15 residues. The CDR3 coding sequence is TGTGCCAGCAGCCAAAGGACACAGGGGGGGGAAAAACTGTTTTTT. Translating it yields CASSQRTQGGEKLFF.